The 18 T cell receptor beta chains below come from one sample, sequenced in a study of cytomegalovirus exposure and HLA in healthy donors. PCR employed 60 Vbeta and 13 Jbeta primers. Sequencing was performed with immunoSEQ multiplex PCR; in TCRdb, only in-frame clones are kept and a portion is missing. The table shows fewer than 100,000 clones, with around 79% occurring only once. Material: PBMCs. The receptors here all came from a female donor in good health and CMV-seronegative.

The rearrangement joins TRBV4-2 to TRBJ2-7; D perhaps matches TRBD1 (5 bases). The CDR3 has 17 residues. CDR1 is LGHNA, CDR2 YNFKEQ, per germline. V was cut by 1 base and J by 5 bases, with 21 bases left in between. The CDR3 is CASSQGNRQPNLNEQYF. In DNA, the CDR3 is TGTGCCAGCAGCCAAGGTAACAGGCAACCAAACCTTAACGAGCAGTACTTC.

V is TRBV7-9 and J is TRBJ2-7; 10 nucleotides line up with TRBD2. The J segment lost 3 bases and the V segment lost 3 bases, leaving 2 bases of the junction unmatched. The CDR3 consists of 14 residues. Germline CDR1 and CDR2: SEHNR and FQNEAQ (reference sequence). CDR3 nucleotide sequence: TGTGCCAGCAGCTTTAGCGGGGGGTTCTACGAGCAGTACTTC. It is translated as CASSFSGGFYEQYF.

The rearrangement joins TRBV7-2 to TRBJ1-1, with TRBD1 identical over 9 bases. V shed 4 bases and J 4 bases; nucleotides not matched to a gene: 4. Looked up from germline, CDR1 is SGHTA and CDR2 is FQGNSA. The CDR3 runs to 14 residues. CDR3 residues: CASSSRQGVTEAFF. As DNA, the CDR3 is TGTGCCAGCAGCTCGCGACAGGGGGTCACTGAAGCTTTCTTT.

The table lists this clone with a few counts. The chain carries TRBV6-1 and TRBJ2-7; perhaps TRBD1 as D (6 bases). This CDR3 is 13 amino acids long. Trimming cost V 5 bases and J 3 bases, with 11 bases left between them. Germline lookup yields CDR1 MNHNS and CDR2 SASEGT. The CDR3 protein is CASSPGHNYEQYF. The CDR3 DNA follows: TGTGCCAGCAGTCCGGGACACAACTACGAGCAGTACTTC.

J is TRBJ2-1 and V is TRBV5-1, with D perhaps TRBD2 (5 bases). V was pared by 4 bases and J by 7 bases, with 15 bases between. Germline V gene data show CDR1 as SGHRS and CDR2 as YFSETQ. The CDR3 loop spans 14 amino acids. In nucleotides, the CDR3 is TGCGCCAGCAGCAACCCCAGCGGTGCGAATGAGCAGTTCTTC. This translates into CASSNPSGANEQFF.

This rearrangement joins TRBV7-9 to TRBJ2-7, with TRBD1 matching 10 bases. CDR1 SEHNR and CDR2 FQNEAQ come from the germline V gene (reference sequence). V lost 5 bases and J lost 4; bases outside the gene matches: 11. The CDR3 has 16 residues. The CDR3 spells CASSPPGQGGLYEQYF. The CDR3 coding sequence is TGTGCCAGCAGCCCGCCCGGACAGGGGGGTTTATACGAGCAGTACTTC. The complete variable domain, with remaining parts taken from reference TRBV7-9 and TRBJ2-7, reads DTGVSQNPRHKITKRGQNVTFRCDPISEHNRLYWYRQTLGQGPEFLTYFQNEAQLEKSRLLSDRFSAERPKGSFSTLEIQRTEQGDSAMYLCASSPPGQGGLYEQYFGPGTRLTVT.

V gene TRBV28 combines with J gene TRBJ2-7; the D is unclear. The CDR3 extends over 14 amino acids. The germline gives CDR1 MDHEN, CDR2 SYDVKM. Between the trimmed V and J ends, which lost 5 bases and 0 bases, there was a span of 11 bases. Here the CDR3 DNA reads TGTGCCAGCAGTATAGACATGGGCTCCTACGAGCAGTACTTC. Its translation is CASSIDMGSYEQYF.

The CDR3 DNA sequence: TGCGCCAGCAGTCCCCCGTGGTGCCAGGGGTCTCAGCCCCAGCATTTT. As protein: CASSPPWCQGSQPQHF. The chain recombines TRBV23-1 with TRBJ1-5; tentative D call: TRBD1 (6 bases). TRBV23-1 is reported as an ORF; its role is uncertain. V lost 4 bases and J 6 bases, leaving 19 bases between the germline ends. CDR3 length: 16 residues.

This chain connects TRBV29-1 to TRBJ2-3; D gene ambiguous. With 3 bases removed from V and 4 bases from J, the gap between germline ends came to 5 bases. Germline loops: CDR1 SQVTM, CDR2 ANQGSEA. CDR3 length: 11 residues. CDR3 region: CSVEYADTQYF. The CDR3 nucleotides are TGCAGCGTTGAGTATGCAGATACGCAGTATTTT.

The V and J genes are TRBV7-9 and TRBJ1-6, with D perhaps TRBD1 (5 bases). The V gene lost 3 bases and the J gene lost 10 bases, with 10 bases spanning the gap. Germline V gene sequence: CDR1 SEHNR, CDR2 FQNEAQ (reference sequence). This CDR3 contains 13 residues. CDR3 in DNA: TGTGCCAGCAGCTTGGGGCAGTCCTCACCCCTCCACTTT. It yields the protein CASSLGQSSPLHF.

The rearrangement uses TRBV25-1 and TRBJ1-1; no reliable D call. The CDR3 has 14 residues. Germline loops: CDR1 MGHDK, CDR2 SYGVNS. The V end was cut by 4 bases, the J end by 5 bases, with 14 bases between. CDR3 bases: TGTGCCAGCAGTGGAGTAATTCATGAGACTGAAGCTTTCTTT. Protein product: CASSGVIHETEAFF.

The J gene is TRBJ2-5, the V gene TRBV18; D is uncertain. The CDR3 is 14 residues long. Germline CDR1 and CDR2: KGHSH and LQKENI. V was shortened by 3 bases and J by 1 base, with 9 bases between the two germline ends. CDR3 loop: CASSPPSFQETQYF. CDR3 DNA sequence: TGTGCCAGCTCACCTCCGAGTTTCCAAGAGACCCAGTACTTC.

Concerning this clone itself: The same CDR3 also results from other DNA sequences found in this sample. The chain links TRBV2 to TRBJ1-5, with 7 bases fitting TRBD1. V lost 6 bases, J lost 2 bases, and 1 base stayed unmatched. The CDR3 contains 13 residues. Germline V lookup: CDR1 SNHLY, CDR2 FYNNEI. In nucleotides, the CDR3 is TGTGCCAGCAGCGGGACAGGCAATCAGCCCCAGCATTTT. Its translation: CASSGTGNQPQHF.

This clone was found once. This sequence joins TRBV5-1 and TRBJ2-7; D possibly corresponds to TRBD1 (6 bases). CDR3 size: 16 residues. With 0 bases removed from V and 0 bases from J, the gap between germline ends came to 13 bases. Germline lookup yields CDR1 SGHRS and CDR2 YFSETQ. CDR3 nucleotides: TGCGCCAGCAGCTTGGTAGGCAGGGGCCTCTCCTACGAGCAGTACTTC. Translating it yields CASSLVGRGLSYEQYF.

The chain employs TRBV14 and TRBJ2-1, with 10 nucleotides matching TRBD2. Germline V gives CDR1 SGHDN, CDR2 FVKESK. Trimming cost V 4 bases and J 6 bases; bases outside gene matches: 6. The CDR3 spans 15 residues. CDR3 nucleotides: TGTGCCAGCAGCCTTGTGAGCGGGAGGGCCAATGAGCAGTTCTTC. This translates into CASSLVSGRANEQFF. The whole variable domain, remainder taken from reference TRBV14 and TRBJ2-1, is EAGVTQFPSHSVIEKGQTVTLRCDPISGHDNLYWYRRVMGKEIKFLLHFVKESKQDESGMPNNRFLAERTGGTYSTLKVQPAELEDSGVYFCASSLVSGRANEQFFGPGTRLTVL.

V is TRBV7-6 and J is TRBJ2-5, with D uncertain. Germline V gives CDR1 SGHVS, CDR2 FNYEAQ. This CDR3 is 13 amino acids long. V dropped 8 bases and J dropped 5 bases, with 15 bases sitting between them. DNA of the CDR3: TGTGCCAGCGGCGGATCTACCAAGGAGACCCAGTACTTC. As protein: CASGGSTKETQYF. Full variable domain (outside the CDR3, taken from reference TRBV7-6 and TRBJ2-5): GAGVSQSPRYKVTKRGQDVALRCDPISGHVSLYWYRQALGQGPEFLTYFNYEAQQDKSGLPNDRFSAERPEGSISTLTIQRTEQRDSAMYRCASGGSTKETQYFGPGTRLLVL.

With regard to this clone: One base away lies a much larger clone, so this may be a sequencing read error. V gene TRBV6-6 combines with J gene TRBJ2-7; 8 nucleotides agree with TRBD1. This CDR3 has 14 residues. Germline lookup yields CDR1 MNHNY and CDR2 SVGAGI (reference sequence). V lost 5 bases to trimming and J lost 0 bases; unmatched junction nucleotides: 3. For the CDR3, the DNA is TGTGCCAGCAGTCGGACAGGGAGCTCCTACGAGCAGTACTTC. Translated, it gives CASSRTGSSYEQYF.

The chain combines TRBV19 with TRBJ1-3; 9 bases align to TRBD1. CDR1 is LNHDA and CDR2 is SQIVND in the germline V gene (reference sequence). The CDR3 is 14 amino acids. Germline trimming cut 4 bases from V and 7 bases from J; bases unmatched to any gene: 5. CDR3 nucleotides: TGTGCCAGTAGTAATCGACAGGGGGGCAACACCATATATTTT. Translated: CASSNRQGGNTIYF.